This entry lists 24 T cell receptor beta chains sequenced from one sample in a study of T cells after yellow fever vaccination. Each CDR3 protein gets one entry after TCRdb re-called the 5' RACE reads with MiXCR. Among approximately 350,000 distinct CDR3 sequences listed, roughly 11% were seen once. The sample consisted of PBMCs, taken on the day of the first yellow fever vaccination. The receptors stem from a man between 18 and 29 years old who received the YFV17D yellow fever vaccine.

The chain combines TRBV30 with TRBJ1-6, with D uncertain. Germline-derived CDR1 and CDR2 are GTSNPN and SVGIG (reference sequence). Trimming removed 2 bases at V and 7 bases at J, with 12 bases between. This CDR3 spans 14 amino acids. This CDR3 is CAWSPWTENSPLHF. The CDR3 region has the DNA TGTGCCTGGAGTCCCTGGACTGAGAATTCACCCCTCCACTTT.

This clonotype was detected only a few times. V gene TRBV18 combines with J gene TRBJ2-2; 8 nucleotides agree with TRBD2. This CDR3 comprises 15 residues. Looked up from germline, CDR1 is KGHSH and CDR2 is LQKENI. V shed 2 bases and J 4 bases; nucleotides not matched to a gene: 3. This chain's CDR3 is CASSPSGGPTGELFF. In DNA form, the CDR3 reads TGTGCCAGCTCACCAAGCGGGGGCCCCACCGGGGAGCTGTTTTTT.

The rearrangement uses TRBV7-9 and TRBJ2-4; perhaps TRBD1 as D (6 bases). The V and J ends lost 4 bases and 2 bases respectively, with 18 bases between them. Germline V gives CDR1 SEHNR, CDR2 FQNEAQ (reference sequence). The CDR3 sequence is 17 residues long. The CDR3 DNA reads TGTGCCAGCAGCTCGCTTGGGGGCCAGGTACCCAAAAACATTCAGTACTTC. Encoded protein: CASSSLGGQVPKNIQYF. Full variable domain (remainder filled in from reference TRBV7-9 and TRBJ2-4): DTGVSQNPRHKITKRGQNVTFRCDPISEHNRLYWYRQTLGQGPEFLTYFQNEAQLEKSRLLSDRFSAERPKGSFSTLEIQRTEQGDSAMYLCASSSLGGQVPKNIQYFGAGTRLSVL.

This clonotype was detected ten times or more. The chain has TRBV6-4 and TRBJ2-1; TRBD2 matches 11 bases. Germline-derived CDR1 and CDR2 are MRHNA and SNTAGT. V lost 5 bases, J lost 4 bases, and 4 bases stayed unmatched. This CDR3 has 15 residues. CDR3 loop: CASSPTSGEYNEQFF. The CDR3, as DNA: TGTGCCAGCAGTCCGACTAGCGGGGAGTACAATGAGCAGTTCTTC.

This clonotype was seen a handful of times. V is TRBV18 and J is TRBJ2-7; D gene unclear. Germline loops: CDR1 KGHSH, CDR2 LQKENI. The V end was cut by 3 bases, the J end by 4 bases, with 13 bases between. The CDR3 extends over 14 amino acids. In DNA form, the CDR3 reads TGTGCCAGCTCACCGGGATGGCAGAATTACGAGCAGTACTTC. Its translation: CASSPGWQNYEQYF.

The CDR3 loop reads CASSLIWTEHEQYV. The CDR3 DNA reads TGTGCCAGCAGCTTAATCTGGACGGAACACGAGCAGTACGTC. The chain uses TRBV7-8 and TRBJ2-7; no definite D call. V gave up 2 bases and J gave up 5 bases, with 13 bases separating them. Per the germline V gene, CDR1 is SGHVS and CDR2 is FQNEAQ. This CDR3 region has 14 residues.

This sequence joins TRBV12-3 or TRBV12-4 and TRBJ2-1; 8 bases are shared with TRBD1. After removal of 3 bases from V and 9 bases from J, the junction contained 10 bases not matched to a gene. This CDR3 region has 15 residues. For the CDR3, the DNA is TGTGCCAGCAGTTTGGGGCAGGGGGCGCAGAGTGAGCAGTTCTTC. This codes for CASSLGQGAQSEQFF.

The chain joins TRBV12-3 or TRBV12-4 to TRBJ1-5, with a tentative D call TRBD1 (5 bases). Trimming removed 3 bases at V and 10 bases at J, with 16 bases between. The CDR3 has 14 residues. CDR3 DNA sequence: TGTGCCAGCAGTTTTCTCTCAGGGAGAGGACCCCAGCATTTT. Translating gives CASSFLSGRGPQHF.

This clonotype was observed at least ten times. This chain uses TRBV12-3 or TRBV12-4 with TRBJ1-1, with D uncertain. This CDR3 spans 13 amino acids. Trimming took off 8 bases at V and 3 bases at J, with 13 bases between the two ends. CDR3 sequence reads: CASGVAEHTEAFF. As DNA, the CDR3 is TGTGCCAGCGGGGTGGCAGAGCACACTGAAGCTTTCTTT.

The sample holds a few counts of this clonotype. The CDR3 nucleotides are TGCAGCGGGAGGGCAGGGGGCTTATACAATGAGCAGTTCTTC. Its protein product is CSGRAGGLYNEQFF. The gene calls are TRBV29-1 and TRBJ2-1; 8 positions match TRBD1. Germline-derived CDR1 and CDR2 are SQVTM and ANQGSEA. This CDR3 has 14 residues. V gave up 7 bases and J gave up 4 bases; unmatched junction bases: 9.

The V gene is TRBV5-1, the J gene TRBJ1-3; no firm D call. CDR1 and CDR2 from the germline V gene are SGHRS and YFSETQ. The germline V and J ends were trimmed by 4 bases and 0 bases, with 11 bases remaining between them. The length of the CDR3 is 15 residues. The CDR3 reads CASSTRPGSGNTIYF. The CDR3 coding sequence is TGCGCCAGCAGCACCCGACCGGGCTCTGGAAACACCATATATTTT.

In this sample, this clonotype turned up many times. The CDR3 DNA reads as TGTGCCAGCACCAAGCAGGTGGGGGTAACGGTGAATGGCTACACCTTC. It specifies CASTKQVGVTVNGYTF. This sequence joins TRBV9 and TRBJ1-2, with D maybe TRBD1 (5 bases). The V end was cut by 6 bases, the J end by 6 bases, with 24 bases between. The germline V gene encodes CDR1 SGDLS and CDR2 YYNGEE. The CDR3 extends over 16 amino acids.

The chain recombines TRBV5-8 with TRBJ1-4; 7 positions agree with TRBD1. V gave up 0 bases and J gave up 3 bases; unmatched junction bases: 5. The germline gives CDR1 SGHTS, CDR2 YDEGEE. The CDR3 runs to 16 residues. The CDR3 sequence is CASSLAPGTANEKLFF. CDR3 DNA: TGTGCCAGCAGCTTGGCCCCCGGGACAGCTAATGAAAAACTGTTTTTT.

V and J are TRBV6-6 and TRBJ2-3; no definite D call. The CDR3 is 12 amino acids. V lost 6 bases to trimming and J lost 1 base, with 5 bases between them. Germline values: CDR1 MNHNY, CDR2 SVGAGI (reference sequence). The CDR3 DNA is TGTGCCAGCAGAACAGGCACAGATACGCAGTATTTT. It yields the protein CASRTGTDTQYF.

This clonotype occurred a few times. The genes are TRBV5-6 and TRBJ2-1; 9 bases align to TRBD1. Germline V gene data show CDR1 as SGHDT and CDR2 as YYEEEE. Trimming cost V 0 bases and J 7 bases; bases outside gene matches: 11. CDR3 length equals 17 residues. CDR3 sequence (DNA): TGTGCCAGCAGCTTGGCCGGCTGGACAGGGGTAGAGAATGAGCAGTTCTTC. Translating it yields CASSLAGWTGVENEQFF.

This chain uses TRBV18 with TRBJ2-5; D not certain. The CDR3 has 13 residues. V dropped 5 bases and J dropped 7 bases, with 14 bases sitting between them. Germline V gene lookup returns CDR1 KGHSH and CDR2 LQKENI. The CDR3 sequence: CASSTDLTGTQYF. The DNA for the CDR3 is TGTGCCAGCTCAACGGACCTCACTGGGACCCAGTACTTC.

This clonotype turned up a few times. The chain carries TRBV9 and TRBJ1-1, with 7 bases aligning to TRBD1. The germline V gene has CDR1 SGDLS and CDR2 YYNGEE. The junction had 12 bases not matched to a gene; V was cut back by 4 bases and J by 6 bases. The CDR3 has 15 amino acids. The CDR3 bases are TGTGCCAGCAGCCCTTTCCGAGACAGGGACCCTGAAGCTTTCTTT. Encoded protein: CASSPFRDRDPEAFF.

This clonotype was counted at least ten times. The genes are TRBV6-1 and TRBJ1-6, with D uncertain. The germline CDR1 and CDR2 sequences are MNHNS and SASEGT. The CDR3 is made up of 16 amino acids. The V and J ends lost 4 bases and 4 bases respectively, with 14 bases between them. CDR3: CASSGQKNYYNSPLHF. CDR3 coding DNA: TGTGCCAGCAGTGGGCAGAAAAATTATTATAATTCACCCCTCCACTTT.

This clonotype came up a few times. The chain's CDR3 is CASSFWTGGLGYGYTF. The CDR3 nucleotides are TGTGCCAGCAGCTTTTGGACAGGGGGATTGGGCTATGGCTACACCTTC. The chain recombines TRBV5-4 with TRBJ1-2, with 10 nucleotides matching TRBD1. CDR3 length: 16 amino acids. J gave up 4 bases and V 2 bases, and 8 bases lay outside the gene matches. Germline loops: CDR1 SGHNT, CDR2 YYREEE (reference sequence).

Only a few counts were recorded for this clonotype. The gene calls are TRBV29-1 and TRBJ2-7, with D perhaps TRBD1 (5 bases). This CDR3 contains 13 residues. V shed 2 bases and J shed 6 bases, with 14 bases lying between them. In germline, CDR1 is SQVTM, CDR2 ANQGSEA. DNA of the CDR3: TGCAGCGTTGAACTTAACAGGTACGGCGAGCAGTACTTC. Its protein product is CSVELNRYGEQYF.

This clonotype occurred many times. The chain employs TRBV20-1 and TRBJ2-5; 9 nucleotides match TRBD1. The CDR3 sequence is 14 residues long. The J segment lost 5 bases and the V segment lost 6 bases, leaving 10 bases of the junction unmatched. In germline, CDR1 is DFQATT, CDR2 SNEGSKA (reference sequence). This chain's CDR3 is CSAPSPGTGETQYF. In DNA form, the CDR3 reads TGCAGTGCACCAAGCCCAGGGACAGGGGAGACCCAGTACTTC.

This clonotype was counted between two and nine times. This sequence joins TRBV15 and TRBJ1-1; 10 bases match TRBD1. The CDR3 contains 14 residues. Germline V gives CDR1 LNHNV, CDR2 YYDKDF (reference sequence). V gave up 5 bases and J gave up 1 base; unmatched junction bases: 1. The CDR3 DNA follows: TGTGCCACCAGCCGGGACAGGGGGAACACTGAAGCTTTCTTT. As protein: CATSRDRGNTEAFF. Full variable domain (remainder filled in from reference TRBV15 and TRBJ1-1): DAMVIQNPRYQVTQFGKPVTLSCSQTLNHNVMYWYQQKSSQAPKLLFHYYDKDFNNEADTPDNFQSRRPNTSFCFLDIRSPGLGDTAMYLCATSRDRGNTEAFFGQGTRLTVV.

The chain recombines TRBV7-3 with TRBJ2-3; D not certain. With 2 bases removed from V and 0 bases from J, the gap between germline ends came to 15 bases. The CDR3 contains 17 residues. The germline gives CDR1 SGHTA, CDR2 FQGTGA. The CDR3 is CASSLHSFSTSTDTQYF. The DNA for the CDR3 is TGTGCCAGCAGCTTACACAGCTTCTCCACTAGCACAGATACGCAGTATTTT.

This clonotype was seen a handful of times. The chain is built from TRBV29-1 and TRBJ1-1, with D possibly matching TRBD1 (6 bases). From germline, CDR1 is SQVTM and CDR2 ANQGSEA. Trimming removed 8 bases at V and 1 base at J, with 14 bases between. The CDR3 consists of 13 residues. CDR3 coding DNA: TGCAGCACCCGGGGGGGGCCGAACACTGAAGCTTTCTTT. Translating it yields CSTRGGPNTEAFF.